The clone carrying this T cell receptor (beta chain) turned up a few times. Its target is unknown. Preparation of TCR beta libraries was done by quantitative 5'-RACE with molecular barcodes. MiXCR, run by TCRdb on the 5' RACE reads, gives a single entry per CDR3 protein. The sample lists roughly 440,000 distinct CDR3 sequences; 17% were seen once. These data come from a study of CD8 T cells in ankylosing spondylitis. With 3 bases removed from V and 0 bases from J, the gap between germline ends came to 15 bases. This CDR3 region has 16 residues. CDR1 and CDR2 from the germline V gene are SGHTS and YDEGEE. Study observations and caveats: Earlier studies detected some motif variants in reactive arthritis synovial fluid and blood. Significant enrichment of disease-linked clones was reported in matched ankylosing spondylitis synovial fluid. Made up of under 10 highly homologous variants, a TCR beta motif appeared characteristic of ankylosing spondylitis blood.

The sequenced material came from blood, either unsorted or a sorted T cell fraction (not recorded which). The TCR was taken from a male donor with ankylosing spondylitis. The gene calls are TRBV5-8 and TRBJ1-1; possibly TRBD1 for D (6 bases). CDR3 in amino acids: CASSSGQLLLNTEAFF. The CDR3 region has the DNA TGTGCCAGCAGCTCTGGACAGTTATTACTGAACACTGAAGCTTTCTTT. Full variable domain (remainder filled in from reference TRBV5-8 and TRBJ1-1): EAGVTQSPTHLIKTRGQQATLRCSPISGHTSVYWYQQALGLGLQFLLWYDEGEERNRGNFPPRFSGRQFPNYSSELNVNALELEDSALYLCASSSGQLLLNTEAFFGQGTRLTVV.